Below are 20 T cell receptor beta chains sequenced from a single sample in a study of blood T cells in healthy people across ages. The second PCR ran roughly 6 to 11 cycles with a sample-barcoded 5' primer and J-beta primers. TCRdb ran MiXCR on the 5' RACE reads and lists one entry per CDR3 protein. The sample yields hundreds of thousands of distinct CDR3 sequences, around 26% seen once. The sequencing sample was made of blood. These receptors all come from an elderly woman in good health.

Points on this clonotype: It may be a read error: a sequence one base away is much more abundant. V is TRBV5-1 and J is TRBJ2-5, with TRBD2 matching over 7 bases. The CDR3 contains 14 residues. Germline values: CDR1 SGHRS, CDR2 YFSETQ. DNA for the CDR3: TGCGCCGGCAGCGTGAGCGGGGCGGGGGAGACCCAGTACTTC. Its translation is CAGSVSGAGETQYF.

Regarding this clonotype: The junction and the germline gene differ at one end; a read error may be behind it. The chain uses TRBV20-1 and TRBJ2-5, with D perhaps TRBD2 (6 bases). CDR1 and CDR2 from the germline V gene are DFQATT and SNEGSKA (reference sequence). This CDR3 region has 15 residues. The CDR3 spells CCARDSLRVQETRYF. The CDR3 coding sequence is TGCTGTGCTCGGGACTCCCTTCGAGTCCAAGAGACCCGGTACTTC.

This clonotype has just a few counts. The rearrangement uses TRBV20-1 and TRBJ1-6; 9 bases are shared with TRBD1. Losses at the gene ends were 0 bases for V and 0 bases for J; bases not matched to a gene: 9. The CDR3 has 19 amino acids. Germline values: CDR1 DFQATT, CDR2 SNEGSKA (reference sequence). CDR3 DNA: TGCAGTGCTAGAGATTGGGGGACAGGGCCCAGCTCCTATAATTCACCCCTCCACTTT. It specifies CSARDWGTGPSSYNSPLHF.

This clonotype was detected a few times. The chain is built from TRBV18 and TRBJ1-1; D is possibly TRBD1 (6 bases). The CDR3 runs 17 residues. Trimming left V 4 bases short and J 0 bases short, with 18 bases between. Germline V CDR1 and CDR2: KGHSH, LQKENI. This CDR3 is CASSLRTVGRLNTEAFF. The CDR3, as DNA: TGTGCCAGCTCACTACGGACAGTAGGGAGACTGAACACTGAAGCTTTCTTT.

Concerning this clonotype itself: A read error may explain this, as a much larger clone is one base away. This chain uses TRBV11-2 with TRBJ2-7; D gene ambiguous. The V gene's germline CDR1 is SGHAT and CDR2 FQNNGV. Trimming pared 5 bases from V and 3 bases from J, leaving 5 bases between. CDR3 length equals 11 residues. The CDR3 loop is CASSPVYEQYF. The CDR3 coding sequence is TGTGCCAGCAGCCCCGTCTACGAGCAGTACTTC.

This clonotype came up many times. The gene calls are TRBV11-3 and TRBJ2-3; the match to TRBD2 covers 7 bases. Germline V lookup: CDR1 SGHNT, CDR2 YENEEA. The V segment lost 6 bases and the J segment 3 bases; nucleotides outside the gene matches: 12. The CDR3 length is 16 residues. The CDR3 protein is CASSISWGGTTDTQYF. As DNA, the CDR3 is TGTGCCAGCAGTATAAGCTGGGGGGGAACAACAGATACGCAGTATTTT.

This clonotype has at least ten counts. The chain links TRBV9 to TRBJ2-7, with D perhaps TRBD1 or TRBD2 (6 bases each). The CDR3 has 14 residues. CDR1 is SGDLS, CDR2 YYNGEE, per germline. With 4 bases removed from V and 7 bases from J, the gap between germline ends came to 18 bases. The CDR3 protein is CASSWASGAREQYF. The DNA for the CDR3 is TGTGCCAGCAGCTGGGCCTCGGGGGCGCGGGAGCAGTACTTC.

This clonotype was found many times. The CDR3, as DNA: TGTGCCAGCAGCAAAGAGTTTCTAGCGGGGGACCAAGAGACCCAGTACTTC. This codes for CASSKEFLAGDQETQYF. The V call is TRBV21-1, the J call TRBJ2-5; TRBD2, the table's D call, lacks a check against the DNA. TRBV21-1 is a pseudogene locus. The CDR3 extends over 17 amino acids.

In this sample, this clonotype turned up a few times. The genes are TRBV18 and TRBJ2-1, with D perhaps TRBD2 (5 bases). The DNA end is more similar to TRBJ2-7, so the J call may be wrong. The germline CDR1 and CDR2 sequences are KGHSH and LQKENI. This CDR3 is built from 15 residues. The CDR3 DNA is TGTGCCAGCTCACCCGGGGTGAGCTCCTACAATGAGCAGTACTTC. As protein: CASSPGVSSYNEQYF.

Turning to this clonotype: A much larger clone sits a single nucleotide away, making a read error possible. The J gene is TRBJ2-1, the V gene TRBV5-1; 8 nucleotides line up with TRBD1. The length of the CDR3 is 16 residues. Germline values: CDR1 SGHRS, CDR2 YFSETQ. CDR3 coding DNA: TGCGCCAGCAGCTTGGGTTTGGACAGGGTCTACAATGAGCAGTCCTTC. Its translation: CASSLGLDRVYNEQSF.

Comments on this clonotype: A read error is possible here, since a much larger clone lies one base away. The chain combines TRBV2 with TRBJ2-1; D is undetermined. Germline CDR1 reads SNHLY; CDR2 reads FYNNEI. Trimming took off 7 bases at V and 14 bases at J, with 6 bases between the two ends. The CDR3 totals 8 residues. CDR3 in DNA: TGTGCCAGCACCCTGGAGTTCTTC. It codes for CASTLEFF. The entire variable domain, with the rest obtained from reference TRBV2 and TRBJ2-1, is as follows: EPEVTQTPSHQVTQMGQEVILRCVPISNHLYFYWYRQILGQKVEFLVSFYNNEISEKSEIFDDQFSVERPDGSNFTLKIRSTKLEDSAMYFCASTLEFFGPGTRLTVL.

This clonotype was recorded at least ten times. This sequence joins TRBV7-9 and TRBJ2-3; D perhaps matches TRBD1 (6 bases). Between the trimmed V and J ends, which lost 2 bases and 5 bases, there was a span of 14 bases. CDR1 is SEHNR and CDR2 is FQNEAQ in the germline V gene (reference sequence). This CDR3 is 15 amino acids long. CDR3 residues: CASSLRQASQDTQYF. The CDR3 nucleotides are TGTGCCAGCAGCTTAAGACAGGCCTCCCAAGATACGCAGTATTTT.

This clonotype was recorded many times. The chain links TRBV12-3 or TRBV12-4 to TRBJ2-3; 12 nucleotides line up with TRBD2. The CDR3 covers 19 residues. V shed 3 bases and J 6 bases; nucleotides not matched to a gene: 16. The CDR3: CASSFWPTSGGPGLDTQYF. The DNA for the CDR3 is TGTGCCAGCAGTTTCTGGCCGACTAGCGGGGGCCCCGGGTTGGATACGCAGTATTTT.

V gene TRBV12-3 or TRBV12-4 combines with J gene TRBJ2-5; no reliable D call. The CDR3 is 12 residues long. The CDR3 region is CTGSLVQETQYF. The DNA of the CDR3 is TGTACCGGCAGTTTGGTCCAAGAGACCCAGTACTTC.

Remarks on this clonotype: A single base separates this from a much larger clone, so it may be a read error. This rearrangement joins TRBV7-2 to TRBJ2-5; TRBD2 is a possible D gene (6 bases). Germline CDR1 reads SGHTA; CDR2 reads FQGNSA. The CDR3 runs to 16 residues. CDR3 sequence: CASSLAGTVYHETQYF. The CDR3 bases are TGTGCCAGCAGCTTAGCCGGGACTGTGTACCATGAGACCCAGTACTTC.

The rearrangement uses TRBV27 and TRBJ1-5; the match to TRBD1 covers 8 bases. Trimming cost V 5 bases and J 0 bases; bases outside gene matches: 3. The CDR3 length is 15 residues. In germline, CDR1 is MNHEY, CDR2 SMNVEV (reference sequence). The CDR3 spells CASSQDRVSNQPQHF. CDR3 nucleotide sequence: TGTGCCAGCAGTCAGGACAGGGTTAGCAATCAGCCCCAGCATTTT.

In this sample, this clonotype turned up many times. The chain is built from TRBV28 and TRBJ2-3; 7 bases are a match to TRBD2. Trimming cost V 6 bases and J 1 base; bases outside gene matches: 4. This CDR3 has 14 residues. Germline V gene lookup returns CDR1 MDHEN and CDR2 SYDVKM. CDR3 region: CASRPGGGTDTQYF. The CDR3 DNA follows: TGTGCCAGCAGGCCGGGGGGAGGCACAGATACGCAGTATTTT.

This clonotype was seen a few times. The rearrangement links TRBV5-1 to TRBJ2-5; D gene uncertain. The V gene's germline CDR1 is SGHRS and CDR2 YFSETQ. The CDR3 totals 15 residues. V lost 5 bases and J 5 bases, leaving 19 bases between the germline ends. The CDR3 protein is CASRPVGSEEETQYF. The CDR3 DNA reads TGCGCCAGCAGGCCGGTGGGCTCCGAAGAGGAGACCCAGTACTTC.

This clonotype has ten or more counts. This sequence joins TRBV7-6 and TRBJ1-2; TRBD1 matches at 11 bases. The CDR3 is 16 amino acids. CDR1 SGHVS and CDR2 FNYEAQ come from the germline V gene. V gave up 4 bases and J gave up 8 bases; unmatched junction bases: 12. CDR3 protein: CASSYTRTGGFKGYTF. CDR3 DNA sequence: TGTGCCAGCAGCTATACAAGGACAGGGGGCTTTAAAGGCTACACCTTC.

This clonotype was observed a few times. The genes are TRBV27 and TRBJ2-5; D gene ambiguous. The CDR3 has 15 amino acids. Per germline, CDR1 MNHEY and CDR2 SMNVEV (reference sequence). The V and J ends lost 8 bases and 1 base respectively, with 17 bases between them. CDR3 DNA: TGTGCCAGCCGAGTTCCCTCTTTATTCCAAGAGACCCAGTACTTC. Amino acid sequence: CASRVPSLFQETQYF.